This T cell receptor (beta chain) is from a study of T cell repertoires in cytomegalovirus infection. About the study: Public TCR beta signatures indicated both CMV infection and matching HLA type.

TCRdb fed the reads into MiXCR, producing one record per CDR3 protein. This sample yields around 440,000 distinct CDR3 sequences, of which roughly 12% are seen a single time; roughly 10% belongs to the top ten. V was cut by 2 bases and J by 2 bases, with 16 bases left in between. This CDR3 spans 17 amino acids. The sample holds many counts of this clonotype. This TCR derives from a human donor in good health (CMV status not recorded). Some clones in this sample may be carry-over from other donors' samples. The V and J genes are TRBV12-3 or TRBV12-4 and TRBJ2-4; perhaps TRBD1 as D (5 bases). The sample was PBMCs. Here the CDR3 reads CASSLYLGQGPKNIQYF. The CDR3 DNA sequence: TGTGCCAGCAGTTTATACTTAGGGCAGGGTCCCAAAAACATTCAGTACTTC.